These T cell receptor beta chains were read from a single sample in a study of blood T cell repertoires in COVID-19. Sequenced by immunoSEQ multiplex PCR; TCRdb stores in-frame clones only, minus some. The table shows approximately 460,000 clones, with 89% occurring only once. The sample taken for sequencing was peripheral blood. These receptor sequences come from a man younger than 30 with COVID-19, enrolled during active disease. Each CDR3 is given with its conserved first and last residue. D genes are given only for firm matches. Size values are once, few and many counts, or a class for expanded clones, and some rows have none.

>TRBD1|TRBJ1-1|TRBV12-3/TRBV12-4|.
TGTGCCAGCAGTGCCCCAGGGGGCTGGGAGGCTTTCTTT
CASSAPGGWEAFF
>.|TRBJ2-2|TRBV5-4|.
TGTGCCAGCAGTCAGATTAACGCGAACACCGGGGAGCTGTTTTTT
CASSQINANTGELFF
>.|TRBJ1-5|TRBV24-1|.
TGTGCCACCAGTGATTTGCAACTTTCTCCCCAGCATTTT
CATSDLQLSPQHF
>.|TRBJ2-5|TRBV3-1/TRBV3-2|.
TGTGCCAGCAGCCAAGCTAACAGGGAAGAGACCCAGTACTTC
CASSQANREETQYF
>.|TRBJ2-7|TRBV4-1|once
TGCGCCAGCAGCAGCGAGGGGGGGTACGAGCAGTACTTC
CASSSEGGYEQYF
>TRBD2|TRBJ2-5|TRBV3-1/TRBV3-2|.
TGTGCCAGCAGCCGAGACCGTTGGGCCCCATCTAGCGGTGGGGGAGCTCAGTACCAAGAGACCCAGTACTTC
CASSRDRWAPSSGGGAQYQETQYF
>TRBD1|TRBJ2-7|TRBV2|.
TGTGCCAGCAGTGGCCGGACAGGGACGGACGAGCAGTACTTC
CASSGRTGTDEQYF
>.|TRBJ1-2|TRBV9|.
TGTGCCAGCAGCGTAGGGACAGACTATGGCTACACCTTC
CASSVGTDYGYTF
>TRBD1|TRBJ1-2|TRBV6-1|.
TGTGCCAGCAGTGAAGCTACAGGGGCCTATGGCTACACCTTC
CASSEATGAYGYTF
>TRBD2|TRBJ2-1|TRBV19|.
TGTGCCAGTAGTATAGAACGACTAGCGGGTTACAATGAGCAGTTCTTC
CASSIERLAGYNEQFF
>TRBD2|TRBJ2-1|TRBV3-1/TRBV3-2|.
TGTGCCAGCAGCCAAGAAGCGGGAAGGGTTAGTGAGCAGTTCTTC
CASSQEAGRVSEQFF
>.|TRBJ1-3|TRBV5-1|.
TGCGCCAGCAGCTTGGCCGGGGACTTTGGCAACACCATATATTTT
CASSLAGDFGNTIYF
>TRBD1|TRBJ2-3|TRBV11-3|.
TGTGCCAGCAGCCGCCCCGGACAGGGTAGGGATACGCAGTATTTT
CASSRPGQGRDTQYF
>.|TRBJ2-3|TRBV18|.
TGTGCCAGCTCACCAGAGACAGATACGCAGTATTTT
CASSPETDTQYF
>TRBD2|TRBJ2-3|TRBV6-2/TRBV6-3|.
TGTGCCAGCAGCCGGGGGGGAGCGTCGGGAACGCAGTATTTT
CASSRGGASGTQYF
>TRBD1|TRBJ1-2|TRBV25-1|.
TGTGCCAGCAGTGAATCAGGAGACAGGGGGGTCTATGGCTACACCTTC
CASSESGDRGVYGYTF
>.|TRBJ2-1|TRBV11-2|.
TGTGCCAGCAGCTTAGTGCGGGGGCGCAATGAGCAGTTCTTC
CASSLVRGRNEQFF
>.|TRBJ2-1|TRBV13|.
TGTGCCAGCAGCCGACGGGGAGGATACAATGAGCAGTTCTTC
CASSRRGGYNEQFF
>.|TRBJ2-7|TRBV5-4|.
TGTGCCAGCAGCTCGTCGGGACACCCCCCCTACGAGCAGTACTTC
CASSSSGHPPYEQYF
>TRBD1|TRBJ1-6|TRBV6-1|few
TGTGCCAGCAGTGGGACAGGGCCCCACTATAATTCACCCCTCCACTTT
CASSGTGPHYNSPLHF
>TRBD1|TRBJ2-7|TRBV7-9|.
TGTGCCAGCAGCTCGACTAGGACAGGGGATCCCTACGAGCAGTACTTC
CASSSTRTGDPYEQYF
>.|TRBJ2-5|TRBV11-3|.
TGTGCCAGCAGCTTAGCAGGGGCCGGGACCCAGTACTTC
CASSLAGAGTQYF
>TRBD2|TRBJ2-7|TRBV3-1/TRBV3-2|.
TGTGCCAGCAGCCCCGGGACTAGCATCTACGAGCAGTACTTC
CASSPGTSIYEQYF
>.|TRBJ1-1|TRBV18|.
TGTGCCAGCTCACAAGGGGGTTCGGGTGAAGCTTTCTTT
CASSQGGSGEAFF
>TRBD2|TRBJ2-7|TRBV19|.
TGTGCCAGTAGTAAGGCGGGAGCCTACGAGCAGTACTTC
CASSKAGAYEQYF
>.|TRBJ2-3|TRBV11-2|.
TGTGCCAGCAGCACCTTGGGGGGCGGGAGCATCACAGATACGCAGTATTTT
CASSTLGGGSITDTQYF
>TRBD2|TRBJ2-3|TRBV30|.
TGTGCCTGGAGGACCGGGACTAGCGGACACACAGATACGCAGTATTTT
CAWRTGTSGHTDTQYF
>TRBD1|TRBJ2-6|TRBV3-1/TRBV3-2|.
TGTGCCAGCAGAAACAGGACAGGGGGAGGAGACGGGGCCAACGTCCTGACTTTC
CASRNRTGGGDGANVLTF
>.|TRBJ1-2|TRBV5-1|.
TGCGCCAGCAGCTTGAGGGGCTATGGGTATGGCTACACCTTC
CASSLRGYGYGYTF
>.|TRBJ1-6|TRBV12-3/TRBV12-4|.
TGTGCCAGCAGTTCTCGTGATTCACCCCTCCACTTT
CASSSRDSPLHF
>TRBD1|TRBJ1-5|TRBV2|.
TGTGCCAGCAGAGGACAGGGCGTTCAGCCCCAGCATTTT
CASRGQGVQPQHF
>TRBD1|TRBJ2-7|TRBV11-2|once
TGTGCCAGCAGCTTCCGGACAGGGGGCGGGGGCGAGCAGTACTTC
CASSFRTGGGGEQYF
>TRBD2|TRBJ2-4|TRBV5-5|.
TGTGCCAGCAGCTTAGGGGAGGGTACAAACATTCAGTACTTC
CASSLGEGTNIQYF
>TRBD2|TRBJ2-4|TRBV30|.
TGTGCCTGGAGTGTACGGACTAGCGGACTAGCCAAAAACATTCAGTACTTC
CAWSVRTSGLAKNIQYF
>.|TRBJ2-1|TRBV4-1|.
TGCGCCAGCAGCCAAGCACTAGGGTCCAATGAGCAGTTCTTC
CASSQALGSNEQFF
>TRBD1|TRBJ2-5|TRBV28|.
TGTGCCAGCAGTTCGCCCCAGGGGGCTCGGGAGACCCAGTACTTC
CASSSPQGARETQYF
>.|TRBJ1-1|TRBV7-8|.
TGTGCCAGCAGCCCAGAAGGAGGAAACACTGAAGCTTTCTTT
CASSPEGGNTEAFF
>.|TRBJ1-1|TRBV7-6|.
TGTGCCAGCAGCTTAGGGGCCCACACTGAAGCTTTCTTT
CASSLGAHTEAFF
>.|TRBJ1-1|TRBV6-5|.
TGTGCCAGCAGACCCACGACAGCAAACACTGAAGCTTTCTTT
CASRPTTANTEAFF
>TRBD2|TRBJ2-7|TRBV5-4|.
TGTGCCAGCAGTCCGACTAGCGGGTCCTACGAGCAGTACTTC
CASSPTSGSYEQYF
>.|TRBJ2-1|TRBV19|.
TGTGCCAGTAGCCCTGGACAGAGGACCTACAATGAGCAGTTCTTC
CASSPGQRTYNEQFF
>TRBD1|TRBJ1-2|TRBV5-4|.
TGTGCCAGCAGCCCGGACAGGGGGCGCCTCTATGGCTACACCTTC
CASSPDRGRLYGYTF
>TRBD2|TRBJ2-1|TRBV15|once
TGTGCCACCAGCTTTAGCGGGGGGTACTACAATGAGCAGTTCTTC
CATSFSGGYYNEQFF
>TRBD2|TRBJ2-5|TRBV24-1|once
TGTGCCACCAGTGATCGAGGGACTAGCGGGGAAGAGACCCAGTACTTC
CATSDRGTSGEETQYF
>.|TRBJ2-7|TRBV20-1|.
TGCAGTGTCCAGGGTTCGTACGAGCAGTACTTC
CSVQGSYEQYF
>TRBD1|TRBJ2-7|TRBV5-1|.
TGCGCCAGCAGCTTCCGGGACAGCGGTTCATTTAGTCCCCACGAGCAGTACTTC
CASSFRDSGSFSPHEQYF
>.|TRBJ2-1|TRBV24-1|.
TGTGCCACCAGTGATTCTCCTTCCTCCACGGGGAGCTCCTACAATGAGCAGTTCTTC
CATSDSPSSTGSSYNEQFF
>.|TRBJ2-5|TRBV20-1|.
TGCAGTGCTAGAGGGGGCGGGACCCAGTACTTC
CSARGGGTQYF
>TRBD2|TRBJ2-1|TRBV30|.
TGTGCCTGGAATGCGGGGGACTACAATGAGCAGTTCTTC
CAWNAGDYNEQFF
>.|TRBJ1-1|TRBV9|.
TGTGCCAGCAGCACGACGACAGGGAACACTGAAGCTTTCTTT
CASSTTTGNTEAFF
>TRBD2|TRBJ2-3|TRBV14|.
TGTGCCAGCAGCCCTGGGGGGGTTCCGCAGTATTTT
CASSPGGVPQYF
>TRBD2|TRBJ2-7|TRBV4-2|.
TGTGCCAGCAGCCAAGACCCTAGCGGGGTCTACGAGCAGTACTTC
CASSQDPSGVYEQYF
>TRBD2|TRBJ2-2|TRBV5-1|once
TGCGCCAGCAGCCGAAGCGGGGACTACACCGGGGAGCTGTTTTTT
CASSRSGDYTGELFF
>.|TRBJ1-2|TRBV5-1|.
TGCGCCAGCAGCTTTGGTACAGGGCTGGATGGCTACACCTTC
CASSFGTGLDGYTF
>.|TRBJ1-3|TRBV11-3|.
TGTGCCAGCAGCTTAGATTCGGGGGGCTACTCTGGAAACACCATATATTTT
CASSLDSGGYSGNTIYF
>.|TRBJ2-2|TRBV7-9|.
TGTGCCAGCAGCCGGACAGATCCGAACACCGGGGAGCTGTTTTTT
CASSRTDPNTGELFF